This T cell receptor beta chain stems from a study of blood T cell repertoires in COVID-19. Overall study: T cells, B-cell-depleted T cells, or PBMCs provided the cDNA or gDNA that served as material.

The CDR3 loop spans 15 amino acids. The V end was cut by 4 bases, the J end by 1 base, with 12 bases between. The germline CDR1 and CDR2 sequences are KGHSH and LQKENI. This clone was counted a single time. In the original analysis: From reference gene primer amplification, estimates of nucleated cell counts were derived. Sequenced by immunoSEQ multiplex PCR; TCRdb stores in-frame clones only, minus some. For V, J and clone size, that table is used; D and trimming come from the DNA. Among 70,000 to 100,000 clones listed, around nine tenths were seen once. This TCR was recovered from a woman older than 75 with acute or convalescent COVID-19. The sequenced sample was peripheral blood. This chain connects TRBV18 to TRBJ2-3, with D tentatively TRBD1 (5 bases). The CDR3 sequence: CASSLGAVGTDTQYF. In nucleotides, the CDR3 is TGTGCCAGCTCACTTGGGGCCGTGGGCACAGATACGCAGTATTTT.